This T cell receptor (beta chain) was obtained from a study of T cell responses to AZD1222 COVID-19 vaccine (dated by TCRdb to the early 2020s). About the investigation overall: TCR sequencing was performed for about 240 trial participants, of whom about 200 were given two doses of AZD1222 and around 25 were given two doses of MenACWY control vaccine. Trial participants were enrolled by age into 18-55, 56-69 and 70-plus year subgroups, with roughly 160, 29 and 62 TCR-sequenced participants respectively. General study outcomes and caveats: Most participants were white British and females outnumbered males, and the authors suggested that clonal diversity may have been underestimated. CD4 TCRs associated with the vaccine covered the entire spike protein, and the dominant responses were in regions 160-218 and 743-854. No day 14 peak-response samples were available, so repertoires were characterized only after the peak T cell response. In the small 56-69-year group, the increase in depth fell short of significance, most likely because of low power. Reportedly, almost half of the unique spike-specific TCRs recognized epitopes lying outside the regions that are mutated in the B.1.351 and B.1.1.7 variants. Conclusions about previously exposed vaccinees are limited, since just five to seven AZD1222 recipients were seropositive for SARS-CoV-2 at baseline. A significant rise in spike-specific TCR breadth and depth was observed after two AZD1222 doses relative to day 0 and relative to MenACWY recipients.

The CDR3 regions of human TCRbeta chains were analyzed by immunosequencing. Turning to the authors' computational methods: TCRs in the repertoires were compared against a reference library of SARS-CoV-2-specific TCRs that had been generated with the MIRA antigen-specificity platform. Breadth was defined as the fraction of unique TCRs that were SARS-CoV-2-associated, and depth was defined as the fraction of total T cells that were SARS-CoV-2-associated. Each spike-specific TCR was assigned to its reactive spike region and to a CD4 or CD8 class using the MIRA data. Log10-transformed breadth and depth values were compared by one-way ANOVA with Sidak's multiple comparisons tests. Not all clones reach the TCRdb copy of this immuneACCESS table, which keeps in-frame sequences only. Checked studies attribute under half of the gap to unresolved V genes and leave the rest unexplained. That table supplies the V and J calls and clone size; D and trimming were determined from the DNA. The sample table holds 120,000 to 150,000 clones, of which roughly 90% were seen once. The ten largest clones take up 1.5% to 2% of the sample.

A note on this clone: It has no known antigen specificity. No much larger clone exists at a distance of one base, and base qualities are not known.

The meaning of the sample's time point label: about 28 days (+/-7) after the second vaccine dose. AZD1222 recipients whose second dose came at about 4 weeks and those whose second dose came at about 12 weeks were combined into one group, since spike-specific TCR depth and breadth did not differ between the two schedules. The vaccinee samples were drawn from two UK trials, COV001 and COV002, one of which was a single-blind randomized controlled phase 2/3 trial testing AZD1222 (ChAdOx1 nCoV-19) in healthy adults. For TCRbeta chain sequencing, PBMC samples from trial participants were taken at day 0 and at day 28 after the second dose. Including the terminal cysteine and phenylalanine, the CDR3 comprises 14 residues. Only CDR3 DNA is held: 42 bases, read in frame from base 1. According to the germline V gene, CDR1 reads SNHLY and CDR2 reads FYNNEI. V loses 4 bases, J loses 1 base, and the germline ends lie 8 bases apart.

This chain joins TRBV2 to TRBJ1-5; TRBD1 is possibly the D segment (6 matching bases). The sequencing used peripheral blood, collected 28 days after the second AZD1222 dose. The source of this sequence is an adult who received the AZD1222 COVID-19 vaccine. The CDR3 region reads CASSARGSNQPQHF. The DNA sequence is as follows: TGTGCCAGCAGTGCCAGGGGCAGCAATCAGCCCCAGCATTTT. The reference TRBV2 and TRBJ1-5 proteins fill in what lies around the CDR3, so the full variable domain reads EPEVTQTPSHQVTQMGQEVILRCVPISNHLYFYWYRQILGQKVEFLVSFYNNEISEKSEIFDDQFSVERPDGSNFTLKIRSTKLEDSAMYFCASSARGSNQPQHFGDGTRLSIL.